The source of this T cell receptor beta chain is a study of T-cell memory formation after mild COVID-19. On the study more broadly: TCR clustering was largely donor specific.

This clonotype was found a few times. Its specificity is not known. Notes on the study in general: Contracting clones localized mainly to CM and EM when CD4+ and mainly to EMRA when CD8+. Within pre-infection memory, some responding clones were found, suggesting cross-reactive memory joined.

The authors produced TCR alpha and TCR beta cDNA libraries with sample barcodes and UMIs by 5'RACE using constant-segment primers. One entry per CDR3 protein, called by TCRdb with MiXCR from the 5' RACE reads. This table holds 310,000 or so distinct CDR3 sequences, approximately 15% found once. This TCR derives from a man younger than 35 who had mild COVID-19 (a few samples of this study predate the infection). Cell type and time point are not known. The sequenced sample consisted of PBMCs or a T cell subset sorted from them (not recorded which).

The CDR3 bases are TGTGCCAGCAGTGGGCAGACTAGCGGGGGGGGATCCTACAATGAGCAGTTCTTC. This codes for CASSGQTSGGGSYNEQFF. The V call is TRBV25-1, the J call TRBJ2-1; 14 bases line up with TRBD2. Germline V lookup: CDR1 MGHDK, CDR2 SYGVNS. This CDR3 region has 18 residues. V was clipped by 4 bases and J by 1 base; unmatched bases: 6.